This TCR beta chain was retrieved from a study of cytomegalovirus exposure and HLA in healthy donors. On the study more broadly: Genotyping showed roughly 83% of over 350 donors falling in the Caucasian-associated ancestry cluster.

The germline gives CDR1 MNHEY, CDR2 SVGAGI. V lost 8 bases to trimming and J lost 8 bases, with 18 bases between them. The CDR3 is 13 residues long. 13 Jbeta primers and 60 Vbeta primers were used for the PCR. Measured with immunoSEQ multiplex PCR; TCRdb has only the in-frame clones, and not every one. The sample consists of under 200,000 clones, approximately 80% of them appearing once. A remark on this clone: Its target is unknown.

Study-level results: About 87% or about 30% of the time was how often most TCR beta V segments were productive, according to an earlier analysis.

The rearrangement uses TRBV6-5 and TRBJ1-2; D is undetermined. Input material: PBMCs. The clonotype was recovered from a woman younger than 45 in good health and CMV-seropositive. The CDR3 is CASGSSGPTGYTF. For the CDR3, the DNA is TGTGCCAGCGGGTCGTCAGGTCCGACAGGCTACACCTTC.